What follows are 18 T cell receptor beta chains derived from one specimen sequenced in a study of cytotoxic CD8 clonotypes in ibrutinib-treated CLL. Libraries were prepared by immunoSEQ multiplex PCR; TCRdb keeps only in-frame clonotypes and omits some of them. The repertoire holds over 250,000 clones, more than 70% seen once, with roughly 6% in the top ten. The sample in question was PBMCs, obtained at disease progression, from a patient treated with ibrutinib. The receptors derive from a human donor with chronic lymphocytic leukemia.

The CDR3 bases are TGTGCCAGCTCGCTAGGCCACAAACCCTACGAGCAGTACTTC. Translation gives CASSLGHKPYEQYF. The chain carries TRBV13 and TRBJ2-7; D remains ambiguous. Germline loops: CDR1 PRHDT, CDR2 FYEKMQ (reference sequence). The CDR3 runs to 14 residues. V was clipped by 8 bases and J by 2 bases, with 16 bases between them.

There are a few counts of this clone. The chain employs TRBV6-1 and TRBJ1-6; D may be TRBD1 (6 bases). V dropped 6 bases and J dropped 6 bases, with 12 bases sitting between them. This CDR3 region has 14 residues. The germline CDR1 and CDR2 sequences are MNHNS and SASEGT. CDR3 nucleotide sequence: TGTGCCAGCAGCCGGGACAACTTTAATTCACCCCTCCACTTT. It specifies CASSRDNFNSPLHF.

The chain is built from TRBV18 and TRBJ1-2; no clear D. V lost 4 bases, J lost 1 base, and 13 bases lay in between. CDR1 and CDR2 (germline): KGHSH, LQKENI. This CDR3 is 15 amino acids long. The CDR3 coding sequence is TGTGCCAGCTCACTTCCAGGAGGCCGTAACTATGGCTACACCTTC. The encoded protein is CASSLPGGRNYGYTF.

This CDR3 is CASSVVEGPYGYTF. Written as DNA, the CDR3 is TGTGCCAGCAGCGTAGTGGAGGGCCCTTATGGCTACACCTTC. This chain connects TRBV9 to TRBJ1-2, with no clear D. Looked up from germline, CDR1 is SGDLS and CDR2 is YYNGEE. The CDR3 contains 14 residues. Deletions cut 0 bases from V and 5 bases from J, with 11 bases between.

This clone appeared a few times. This sequence joins TRBV6-1 and TRBJ2-2; 8 bases fit TRBD1. This CDR3 spans 15 amino acids. Unmatched junction bases numbered 8, after V lost 8 bases and J lost 3 bases. Germline V gene data show CDR1 as MNHNS and CDR2 as SASEGT. CDR3 amino acids: CASGRSTGDTGELFF. Written as DNA, the CDR3 is TGTGCCAGCGGCCGGTCGACAGGGGACACCGGGGAGCTGTTTTTT.

The chain recombines TRBV7-9 with TRBJ2-3; D may be TRBD1 (6 bases). The V end was cut by 8 bases, the J end by 2 bases, with 14 bases between. The CDR3 is made up of 14 amino acids. Germline assignment: CDR1 SEHNR and CDR2 FQNEAQ (reference sequence). CDR3 protein: CASGGRVITDTQYF. The CDR3 bases are TGTGCCAGCGGGGGCAGAGTGATCACAGATACGCAGTATTTT.

The chain joins TRBV4-1 to TRBJ2-6, with D tentatively TRBD1 (5 bases). Germline V gene data show CDR1 as MGHRA and CDR2 as YSYEKL. The ends were cut back, 0 bases at V and 0 bases at J, with 15 bases in the middle. The CDR3 has 19 amino acids. The CDR3 DNA follows: TGCGCCAGCAGCCAAGATGGAAGGGGCCAATTCTCTGGGGCCAACGTCCTGACTTTC. Translating gives CASSQDGRGQFSGANVLTF.

This chain connects TRBV28 to TRBJ1-5, with 7 bases matching TRBD1. The V and J ends lost 6 bases and 2 bases, in that order; junction bases with no gene match: 7. Germline-derived CDR1 and CDR2 are MDHEN and SYDVKM. CDR3 length: 15 residues. CDR3 nucleotide sequence: TGTGCCAGCAGCCGTACAGGGGTTGGCAATCAGCCCCAGCATTTT. Translation: CASSRTGVGNQPQHF.

The rearrangement uses TRBV9 and TRBJ1-4; 8 bases map to TRBD1. Germline loops: CDR1 SGDLS, CDR2 YYNGEE. V lost 4 bases and J lost 5; bases outside the gene matches: 16. There are 18 residues in the CDR3. The CDR3 protein is CASSPRSSDRATNEKLFF. The CDR3 DNA sequence: TGTGCCAGCAGCCCCCGATCGTCGGACAGGGCTACGAATGAAAAACTGTTTTTT.

Only one count was recorded for this clone. The J gene is TRBJ2-7, the V gene TRBV6-4, with D maybe TRBD1 (6 bases). The V end lost 3 bases, the J end lost 4 bases, and 22 bases lay between the germline ends. The germline V gene encodes CDR1 MRHNA and CDR2 SNTAGT. The CDR3 consists of 17 residues. CDR3 protein: CASSEDRDNPQEYEQYF. In nucleotides, the CDR3 is TGTGCCAGCAGTGAAGACCGGGACAATCCTCAGGAGTACGAGCAGTACTTC.

The chain combines TRBV18 with TRBJ2-7, with 10 bases matching TRBD2. This CDR3 contains 15 residues. CDR1 KGHSH and CDR2 LQKENI come from the germline V gene. The trim removed 4 bases at V and 2 bases at J, leaving 5 bases unmatched. CDR3 amino acids: CASSLGLAEPYEQYF. The CDR3 nucleotides are TGTGCCAGCTCACTAGGACTAGCGGAGCCCTACGAGCAGTACTTC.

This sequence joins TRBV5-4 and TRBJ2-5; the D gene is possibly TRBD1 (7 bases). The CDR3 totals 13 residues. The V and J ends lost 2 bases and 4 bases respectively, with 9 bases between them. Germline V gives CDR1 SGHNT, CDR2 YYREEE (reference sequence). The CDR3 DNA is TGTGCCAGCAGCTTTCAGGGGGGAGAGACCCAGTACTTC. It translates to CASSFQGGETQYF.

The chain recombines TRBV27 with TRBJ1-1; D is unresolved. Germline V CDR1 and CDR2: MNHEY, SMNVEV (reference sequence). V lost 3 bases to trimming and J lost 1 base, with 6 bases between them. The CDR3 is 13 residues long. CDR3 loop: CASSFFGNTEAFF. CDR3 nucleotide sequence: TGTGCCAGCAGTTTTTTCGGGAACACTGAAGCTTTCTTT.

This clone was counted between two and nine times. CDR3 in amino acids: CAISESQTSGYGYTF. The CDR3 DNA is TGTGCCATCAGTGAGTCTCAGACCTCAGGCTATGGCTACACCTTC. This chain joins TRBV10-3 and TRBJ1-2; D is uncertain. V was cut by 0 bases and J by 4 bases, with 12 bases left in between. CDR1 is ENHRY and CDR2 is SYGVKD in the germline V gene. The length of the CDR3 is 15 residues.

V usage is TRBV18 and J usage is TRBJ2-5; no firm D call. The germline CDR1 and CDR2 sequences are KGHSH and LQKENI. V lost 5 bases, J lost 5 bases, and 12 bases lay in between. CDR3 length: 13 amino acids. CDR3 amino acids: CASSANLGETQYF. CDR3 coding DNA: TGTGCCAGCTCAGCCAACTTGGGGGAGACCCAGTACTTC.

The chain recombines TRBV29-1 with TRBJ2-1; 7 positions agree with TRBD2. The CDR3 totals 14 residues. The germline CDR1 and CDR2 sequences are SQVTM and ANQGSEA. V gave up 2 bases and J gave up 5 bases; unmatched junction bases: 6. The CDR3 DNA sequence: TGCAGCGTTGAAACGGGGGGTGACAACAATGAGCAGTTCTTC. Translating gives CSVETGGDNNEQFF.

V is TRBV5-1 and J is TRBJ2-2; TRBD2 aligns across 12 bases. This CDR3 spans 17 amino acids. Unmatched junction bases numbered 7, after V lost 4 bases and J lost 3 bases. Germline-derived CDR1 and CDR2 are SGHRS and YFSETQ. CDR3 in DNA: TGCGCCAGCAGCACTACTAGCGGGGGGACTTACACCGGGGAGCTGTTTTTT. Translating gives CASSTTSGGTYTGELFF. Filled out from reference TRBV5-1 and TRBJ2-2, the complete variable domain reads KAGVTQTPRYLIKTRGQQVTLSCSPISGHRSVSWYQQTPGQGLQFLFEYFSETQRNKGNFPGRFSGRQFSNSRSEMNVSTLELGDSALYLCASSTTSGGTYTGELFFGEGSRLTVL.

In this sample, this clone turned up once. The CDR3 nucleotides read TGTGCCAGCAGCAGACAGGGCTATGAGCAGTTCTTC. Translating it yields CASSRQGYEQFF. This sequence joins TRBV7-9 and TRBJ2-1; 7 nucleotides agree with TRBD1. Germline-derived CDR1 and CDR2 are SEHNR and FQNEAQ (reference sequence). The V gene end was trimmed by 5 bases and the J gene end by 8 bases; junction bases not matched to a gene: 3. There are 12 residues in the CDR3.